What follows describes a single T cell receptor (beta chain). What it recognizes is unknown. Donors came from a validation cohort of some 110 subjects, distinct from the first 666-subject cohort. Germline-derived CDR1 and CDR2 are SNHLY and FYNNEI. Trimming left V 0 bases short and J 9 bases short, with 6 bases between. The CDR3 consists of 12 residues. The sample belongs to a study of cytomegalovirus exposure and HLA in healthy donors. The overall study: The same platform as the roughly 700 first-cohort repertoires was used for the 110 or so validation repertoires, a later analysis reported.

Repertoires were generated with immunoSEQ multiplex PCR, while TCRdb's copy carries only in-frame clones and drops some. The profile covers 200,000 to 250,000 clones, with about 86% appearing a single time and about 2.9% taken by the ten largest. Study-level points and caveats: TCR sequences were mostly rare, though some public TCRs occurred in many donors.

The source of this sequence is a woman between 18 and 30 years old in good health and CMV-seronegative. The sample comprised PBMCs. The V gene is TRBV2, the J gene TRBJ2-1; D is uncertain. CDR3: CASSEAWSEQFF. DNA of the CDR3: TGTGCCAGCAGTGAAGCGTGGAGTGAGCAGTTCTTC.